This T cell receptor beta chain was sequenced in a study of cytomegalovirus exposure and HLA in healthy donors. Study details: Genetic ancestry analysis placed approximately 80% of the 410 or so donors that were genotyped in the Caucasian-associated cluster. Regarding the study as a whole: According to the study, 180 or so TCR beta chains were cytomegalovirus-associated. Follow-up analysis later connected one missense variant in DCLRE1C with trimming of TCR beta V- and J-genes. CMV serostatus was the sole immune exposure information available.

With 60 Vbeta and 13 Jbeta primers, the PCR was carried out. The repertoire was sequenced with immunoSEQ multiplex PCR; TCRdb's copy has only in-frame clones and lacks some. The data hold fewer than 65,000 clones, with approximately 89% observed a single time. In the case of this clone: What it binds is unknown.

Germline CDR1 reads MNHNS; CDR2 reads SASEGT. V was clipped by 1 base and J by 6 bases; unmatched bases: 3. This CDR3 has 14 residues. The sequence came from a man between 18 and 29 years old in good health and CMV-seronegative. The sequenced sample was PBMCs. The V call is TRBV6-1, the J call TRBJ2-3; 8 nucleotides line up with TRBD1. This CDR3 reads CASSEGTGWDTQYF. Written as DNA, the CDR3 is TGTGCCAGCAGTGAAGGGACAGGGTGGGATACGCAGTATTTT.